This TCR beta chain comes out of a study of OX40 agonist ivuxolimab in advanced cancers. Whole-study context: Those treated in dose escalation had hepatocellular carcinoma, melanoma, renal cell cancer or head and neck cancer. Under the entry rules, prior anti-PD-1, anti-PD-L1 or anti-CTLA-4 therapy was allowed, and 35% to 40% had some. Study findings and constraints: A proportion of nonresponders additionally exhibited low normalized T-cell clonal expansion.

Libraries were prepared by immunoSEQ multiplex PCR; TCRdb keeps only in-frame clonotypes and omits some of them. Seen here are some 22,000 clones, approximately 83% observed once, and the top ten hold about 28%. Concerning this clone: What it binds is unknown.

The CDR3 has 13 residues. Trimming took off 10 bases at V and 0 bases at J, with 11 bases between the two ends. CDR1 and CDR2 from the germline V gene are SNHLY and FYNNEI. This receptor was identified in an adult with an advanced solid tumor such as melanoma, head and neck, liver or kidney cancer. The chain is built from TRBV2 and TRBJ2-3; no definite D call. The sequenced sample was CD4+ or CD8+ T cells sorted from blood, obtained in a trial of the OX40 agonist ivuxolimab. The CDR3 nucleotides are TGTGCCACCGTCTGGGGAAGCACAGATACGCAGTATTTT. It encodes CATVWGSTDTQYF.